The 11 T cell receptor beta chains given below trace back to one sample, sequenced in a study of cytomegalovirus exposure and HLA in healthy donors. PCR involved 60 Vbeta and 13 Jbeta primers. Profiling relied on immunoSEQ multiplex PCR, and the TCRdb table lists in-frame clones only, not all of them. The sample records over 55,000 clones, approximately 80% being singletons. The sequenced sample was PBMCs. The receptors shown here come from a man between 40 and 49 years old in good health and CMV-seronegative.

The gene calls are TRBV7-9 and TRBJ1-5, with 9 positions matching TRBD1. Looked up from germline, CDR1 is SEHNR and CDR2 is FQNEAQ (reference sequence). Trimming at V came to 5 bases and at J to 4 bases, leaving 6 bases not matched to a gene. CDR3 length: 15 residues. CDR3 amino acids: CASSRGQGQNQPQHF. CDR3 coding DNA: TGTGCCAGCAGCCGGGGACAGGGTCAAAATCAGCCCCAGCATTTT.

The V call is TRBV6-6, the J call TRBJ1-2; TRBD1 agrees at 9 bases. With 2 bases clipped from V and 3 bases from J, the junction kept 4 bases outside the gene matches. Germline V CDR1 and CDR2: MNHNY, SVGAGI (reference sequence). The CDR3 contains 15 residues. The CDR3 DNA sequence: TGTGCCAGCAGTTACAGACAGGGGGTTGACTATGGCTACACCTTC. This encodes CASSYRQGVDYGYTF.

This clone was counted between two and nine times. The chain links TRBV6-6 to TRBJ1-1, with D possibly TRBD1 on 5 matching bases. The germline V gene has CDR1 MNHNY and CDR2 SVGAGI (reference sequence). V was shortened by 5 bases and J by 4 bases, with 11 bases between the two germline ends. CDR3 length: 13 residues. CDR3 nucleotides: TGTGCCAGCAGTATTGGGGGGTTCACTGAAGCTTTCTTT. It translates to CASSIGGFTEAFF.

The CDR3 loop is CASSVQGQIKNIQYF. The CDR3 DNA reads as TGTGCCAGCAGTGTCCAAGGACAGATCAAAAACATTCAGTACTTC. The chain has TRBV6-1 and TRBJ2-4; possibly TRBD1 for D (6 bases). Germline assignment: CDR1 MNHNS and CDR2 SASEGT. The CDR3 sequence is 15 residues long. Trimming took 4 bases from V and 3 from J, leaving 13 bases between them.

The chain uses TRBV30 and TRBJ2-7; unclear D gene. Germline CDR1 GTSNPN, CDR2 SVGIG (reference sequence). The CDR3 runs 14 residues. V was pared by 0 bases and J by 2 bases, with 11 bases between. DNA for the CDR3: TGTGCCTGGAGTGTAAAGTCACCTACCTACGAGCAGTACTTC. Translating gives CAWSVKSPTYEQYF.

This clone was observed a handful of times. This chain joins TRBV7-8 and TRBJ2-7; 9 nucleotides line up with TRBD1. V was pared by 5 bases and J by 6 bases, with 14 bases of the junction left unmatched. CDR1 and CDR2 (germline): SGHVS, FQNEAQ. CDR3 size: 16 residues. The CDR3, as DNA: TGTGCCAGCAGCCTAGGGTACAGGGGGCGTAGTGGCGAGCAGTACTTC. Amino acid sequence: CASSLGYRGRSGEQYF. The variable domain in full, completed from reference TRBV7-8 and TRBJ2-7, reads GAGVSQSPRYKVAKRGQDVALRCDPISGHVSLFWYQQALGQGPEFLTYFQNEAQLDKSGLPSDRFFAERPEGSVSTLKIQRTQQEDSAVYLCASSLGYRGRSGEQYFGPGTRLTVT.

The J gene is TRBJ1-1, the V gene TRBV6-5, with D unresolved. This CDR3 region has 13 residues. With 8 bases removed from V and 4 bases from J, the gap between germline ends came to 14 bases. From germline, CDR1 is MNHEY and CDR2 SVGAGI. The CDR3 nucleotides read TGTGCCAGCTCCCGGAGCACAAGCACTGAAGCTTTCTTT. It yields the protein CASSRSTSTEAFF.

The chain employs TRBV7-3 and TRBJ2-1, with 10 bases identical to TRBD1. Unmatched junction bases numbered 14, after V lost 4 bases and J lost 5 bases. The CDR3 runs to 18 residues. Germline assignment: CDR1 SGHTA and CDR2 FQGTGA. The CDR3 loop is CASSSNSRGQGLNNEQFF. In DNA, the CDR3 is TGTGCCAGCAGCTCCAACTCAAGGGGACAGGGGTTAAACAATGAGCAGTTCTTC. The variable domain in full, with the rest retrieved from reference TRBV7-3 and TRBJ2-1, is GAGVSQTPSNKVTEKGKYVELRCDPISGHTALYWYRQSLGQGPEFLIYFQGTGAADDSGLPNDRFFAVRPEGSVSTLKIQRTERGDSAVYLCASSSNSRGQGLNNEQFFGPGTRLTVL.

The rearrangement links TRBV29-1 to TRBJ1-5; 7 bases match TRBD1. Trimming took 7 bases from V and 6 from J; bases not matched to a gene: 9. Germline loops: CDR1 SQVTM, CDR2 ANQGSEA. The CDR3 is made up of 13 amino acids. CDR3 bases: TGCAGCGCAAGTGAGGGGGCTGGTCAGCCCCAGCATTTT. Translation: CSASEGAGQPQHF.

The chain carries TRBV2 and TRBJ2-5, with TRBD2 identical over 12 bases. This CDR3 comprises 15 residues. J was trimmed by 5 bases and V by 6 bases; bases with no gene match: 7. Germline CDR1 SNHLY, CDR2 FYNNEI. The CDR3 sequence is CASSLLAGGLETQYF. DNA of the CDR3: TGTGCCAGCAGCCTACTAGCGGGGGGCTTGGAGACCCAGTACTTC.

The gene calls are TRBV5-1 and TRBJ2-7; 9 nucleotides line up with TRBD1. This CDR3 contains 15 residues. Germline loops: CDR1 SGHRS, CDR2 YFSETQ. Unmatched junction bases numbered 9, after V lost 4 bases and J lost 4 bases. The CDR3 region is CASSAAGQGFYEQYV. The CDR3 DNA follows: TGCGCCAGCAGCGCCGCGGGACAGGGATTTTACGAGCAGTACGTC.